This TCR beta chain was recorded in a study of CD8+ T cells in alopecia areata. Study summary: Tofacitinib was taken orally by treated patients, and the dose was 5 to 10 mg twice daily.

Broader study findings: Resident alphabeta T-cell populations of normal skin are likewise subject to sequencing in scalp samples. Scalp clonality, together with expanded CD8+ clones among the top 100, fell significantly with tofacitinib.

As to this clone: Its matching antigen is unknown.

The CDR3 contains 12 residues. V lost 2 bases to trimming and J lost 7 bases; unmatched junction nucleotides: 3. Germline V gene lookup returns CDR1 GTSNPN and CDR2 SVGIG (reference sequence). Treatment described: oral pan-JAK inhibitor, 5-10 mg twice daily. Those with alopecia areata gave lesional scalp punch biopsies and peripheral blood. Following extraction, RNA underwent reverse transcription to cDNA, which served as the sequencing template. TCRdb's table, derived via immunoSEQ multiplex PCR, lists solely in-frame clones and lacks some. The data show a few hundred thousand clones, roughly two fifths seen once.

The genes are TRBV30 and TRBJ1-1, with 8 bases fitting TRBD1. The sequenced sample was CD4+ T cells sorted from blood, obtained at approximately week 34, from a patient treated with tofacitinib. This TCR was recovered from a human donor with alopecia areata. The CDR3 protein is CAWSLGTGEAFF. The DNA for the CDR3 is TGTGCCTGGAGTCTCGGGACAGGTGAAGCTTTCTTT.